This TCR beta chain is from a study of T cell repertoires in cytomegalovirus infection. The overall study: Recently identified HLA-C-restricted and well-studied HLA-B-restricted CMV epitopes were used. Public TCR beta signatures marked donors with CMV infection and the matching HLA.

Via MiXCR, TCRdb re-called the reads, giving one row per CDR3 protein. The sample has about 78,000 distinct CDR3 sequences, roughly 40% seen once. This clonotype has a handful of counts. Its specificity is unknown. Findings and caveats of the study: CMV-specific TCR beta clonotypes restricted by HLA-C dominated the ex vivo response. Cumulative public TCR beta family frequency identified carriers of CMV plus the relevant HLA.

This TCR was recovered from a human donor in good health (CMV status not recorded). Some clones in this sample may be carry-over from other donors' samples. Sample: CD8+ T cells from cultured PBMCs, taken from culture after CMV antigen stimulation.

The CDR3 DNA reads as TGTGCCAGCAGCGGGGGACCAATCGAAGCTTTCTTT. This encodes CASSGGPIEAFF. The chain joins TRBV7-8 to TRBJ1-1; D perhaps matches TRBD1 (5 bases). The V gene's germline CDR1 is SGHVS and CDR2 FQNEAQ. Trimming cost V 5 bases and J 8 bases, with 12 bases left between them. The CDR3 covers 12 residues.